This T cell receptor beta chain derives from a study of blood T cell repertoires in COVID-19. Study in general: Specimens from acute and convalescent COVID-19 originated in the United States, Italy and Spain. From T cells, B-cell-depleted T cells, or PBMCs came the material, which was cDNA or gDNA.

Between the trimmed V and J ends, which lost 0 bases and 1 base, there was a span of 7 bases. The germline gives CDR1 SGHRS, CDR2 YFSETQ. This CDR3 spans 14 amino acids. About this clone: Other DNA sequences from this sample encode an identical CDR3 as well.

Enrolled during active infection, Seattle patients were then followed longitudinally. The assay was immunoSEQ multiplex PCR, and TCRdb's table has in-frame clones only and misses some. The profile covers a few hundred thousand clones, with approximately 85% appearing a single time and 0.85% to 0.9% taken by the ten largest. This chain connects TRBV5-1 to TRBJ1-1, with unresolved D. The specimen was peripheral blood. The receptor was isolated from a human donor with COVID-19, enrolled during active disease. The donor label of this sample is uncertain. This chain's CDR3 is CASSLGTENTEAFF. The CDR3 nucleotides read TGCGCCAGCAGCTTGGGAACAGAGAACACTGAAGCTTTCTTT.